Below, one T cell receptor beta chain is given with its context. Repertoires were generated with immunoSEQ multiplex PCR, while TCRdb's copy carries only in-frame clones and drops some. The data contain fewer than 45,000 clones, roughly 88% of them seen just once; the ten biggest clones take up roughly 10%. Trimming took off 5 bases at V and 9 bases at J, with 11 bases between the two ends. The CDR3 contains 13 residues. The germline gives CDR1 MNHEY, CDR2 SVGAGI. This sample was taken from a study of T cell changes during pregnancy in multiple sclerosis. This material consisted of CD8+ T cells from peripheral blood mononuclear cells, taken in the first trimester of pregnancy. The rearrangement links TRBV6-5 to TRBJ1-6; D gene unclear. This TCR derives from a female donor with multiple sclerosis, enrolled in a pregnancy study. In nucleotides, the CDR3 is TGTGCCAGCAGTCGATCCGATAGTTCACCCCTCCACTTT. This sequence encodes CASSRSDSSPLHF.